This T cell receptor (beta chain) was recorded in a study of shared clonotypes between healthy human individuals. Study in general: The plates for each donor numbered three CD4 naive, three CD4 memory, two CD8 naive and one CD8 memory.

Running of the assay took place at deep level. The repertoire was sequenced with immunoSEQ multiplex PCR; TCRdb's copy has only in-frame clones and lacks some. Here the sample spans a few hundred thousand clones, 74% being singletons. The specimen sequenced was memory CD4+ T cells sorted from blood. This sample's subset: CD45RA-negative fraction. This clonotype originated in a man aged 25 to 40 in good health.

CDR3 nucleotide sequence: TGTGCCAGCTCACCCGGCGGGTCTTTGAATCAGCCCCAGCATTTT. This codes for CASSPGGSLNQPQHF. The rearrangement links TRBV18 to TRBJ1-5; D remains unclear. Trimming stripped 3 bases from V and 4 bases from J, with 13 bases between. There are 15 residues in the CDR3. The germline CDR1 and CDR2 sequences are KGHSH and LQKENI.